A selection of T cell receptor beta chains follows, all from one sample in a study of brain T cells in children with intractable seizures. Produced via immunoSEQ multiplex PCR; TCRdb's table is partial and in-frame only. Among roughly 110,000 clones listed, roughly 94% were seen once. The sample consisted of peripheral blood, taken at surgery. The origin of the receptors is a boy less than two years old with hemimegalencephaly and intractable seizures. The CDR3 runs from the conserved cysteine through the conserved F or W. A D gene is named only where the DNA matches it firmly. Clone size is not always given. Where it is, it says once, few, many or a class for expanded clones.

d_gene: TRBD2; abundance: NA; j_gene: TRBJ2-7; len: 14; v_gene: TRBV7-9; CDR3nt: TGTGCCAGCAGCCCTGCCATAGCGGGAGACGAGCAGTACTTC; CDR3aa: CASSPAIAGDEQYF
d_gene: TRBD1; abundance: NA; j_gene: TRBJ2-7; len: 16; v_gene: TRBV27; CDR3nt: TGTGCCAGCCAACCGACGGGGGGACAGGGCTCCTACGAGCAGTACTTC; CDR3aa: CASQPTGGQGSYEQYF
d_gene: NA; abundance: NA; j_gene: TRBJ2-1; len: 13; v_gene: TRBV4-2; CDR3nt: TGTGCCAGCAGCCGGGAGTACGGAGATGAGCAGTTCTTC; CDR3aa: CASSREYGDEQFF
d_gene: TRBD2; abundance: few; j_gene: TRBJ2-1; len: 16; v_gene: TRBV7-3; CDR3nt: TGTGCCAGCAGCTTAGGACTAGCGGGATCCTACAATGAGCAGTTCTTC; CDR3aa: CASSLGLAGSYNEQFF
d_gene: NA; abundance: NA; j_gene: TRBJ1-3; len: 14; v_gene: TRBV28; CDR3nt: TGTGCCAGCAGTTTATCGGGGTACGGAAACACCATATATTTT; CDR3aa: CASSLSGYGNTIYF
d_gene: NA; abundance: NA; j_gene: TRBJ2-5; len: 13; v_gene: TRBV27; CDR3nt: TGTGCCAGCAGTTTGGGGCCCCAAGAGACCCAGTACTTC; CDR3aa: CASSLGPQETQYF
d_gene: NA; abundance: NA; j_gene: TRBJ1-1; len: 16; v_gene: TRBV9; CDR3nt: TGTGCCAGCAGCTCCTCTCCACGGTTGGTGAACACTGAAGCTTTCTTT; CDR3aa: CASSSSPRLVNTEAFF
d_gene: TRBD1; abundance: NA; j_gene: TRBJ1-1; len: 14; v_gene: TRBV19; CDR3nt: TGTGCCAGTAGTACCGACAGGGGTAACACTGAAGCTTTCTTT; CDR3aa: CASSTDRGNTEAFF
d_gene: NA; abundance: NA; j_gene: TRBJ2-2; len: 15; v_gene: TRBV7-6; CDR3nt: TGTGCCAGCAGCTTAGGTGCGGGTACCACCGGGGAGCTGTTTTTT; CDR3aa: CASSLGAGTTGELFF
d_gene: NA; abundance: NA; j_gene: TRBJ2-7; len: 14; v_gene: TRBV28; CDR3nt: TGTGCCAGCTACGGGACGAACTCTGTGGGCGAGCAGTACTTC; CDR3aa: CASYGTNSVGEQYF
d_gene: TRBD1; abundance: NA; j_gene: TRBJ2-2; len: 14; v_gene: TRBV28; CDR3nt: TGTGCCAGCACCCCGACAGGGCTGAACGGGGAGCTGTTTTTT; CDR3aa: CASTPTGLNGELFF
d_gene: NA; abundance: NA; j_gene: TRBJ2-7; len: 17; v_gene: TRBV7-8; CDR3nt: TGTGCCAGCAGCCTAATATCTTTAGGGGGTACGTTCTACGAGCAGTACTTC; CDR3aa: CASSLISLGGTFYEQYF
d_gene: NA; abundance: NA; j_gene: TRBJ2-1; len: 13; v_gene: TRBV5-1; CDR3nt: TGCGCCAGCAGCTTGGGACAATACAATGAGCAGTTCTTC; CDR3aa: CASSLGQYNEQFF
d_gene: NA; abundance: NA; j_gene: TRBJ1-1; len: 13; v_gene: TRBV5-5; CDR3nt: TGTGCCAGCAGCTTGGATGGGCTCACTGAAGCTTTCTTT; CDR3aa: CASSLDGLTEAFF
d_gene: NA; abundance: NA; j_gene: TRBJ2-3; len: 18; v_gene: TRBV24-1; CDR3nt: TGTGCCACCCCCAGAGTCGAGGGGCGGCGGGGGCAGACAGATACGCAGTATTTT; CDR3aa: CATPRVEGRRGQTDTQYF
d_gene: NA; abundance: NA; j_gene: TRBJ2-3; len: 13; v_gene: TRBV5-1; CDR3nt: TGCGCCAGCAGCCCGCTATCCCCAGATACGCAGTATTTT; CDR3aa: CASSPLSPDTQYF
d_gene: TRBD1; abundance: NA; j_gene: TRBJ1-4; len: 14; v_gene: TRBV3-1/TRBV3-2; CDR3nt: TGTGCCAGCAGCCTTACAGGGGGCTCGGAAAAACTGTTTTTT; CDR3aa: CASSLTGGSEKLFF
d_gene: NA; abundance: few; j_gene: TRBJ2-3; len: 14; v_gene: TRBV6-1; CDR3nt: TGTGCCAGCAGTGATTCGAAAGGGGACTGGGCGCAGTATTTT; CDR3aa: CASSDSKGDWAQYF
d_gene: NA; abundance: NA; j_gene: TRBJ2-1; len: 15; v_gene: TRBV6-5; CDR3nt: TGTGCCAGCAGTTACTCGCCCGAGGGGGGGAATGAGCAGTTCTTC; CDR3aa: CASSYSPEGGNEQFF
d_gene: TRBD2; abundance: NA; j_gene: TRBJ2-7; len: 18; v_gene: TRBV10-3; CDR3nt: TGTGCCATCAGTGAGGGTCGGGAGGGCCTTTCCCCGACCTACGAGCAGTACTTC; CDR3aa: CAISEGREGLSPTYEQYF
d_gene: NA; abundance: NA; j_gene: TRBJ1-2; len: 15; v_gene: TRBV7-2; CDR3nt: TGTGCCAGCAGCTTAGAAGGGCCAGCTAACTATGGCTACACCTTC; CDR3aa: CASSLEGPANYGYTF
d_gene: TRBD1; abundance: few; j_gene: TRBJ2-4; len: 14; v_gene: TRBV13; CDR3nt: TGTGCCAGCAGCTCAAATCCTCAGGGGGACATTCAGTACTTC; CDR3aa: CASSSNPQGDIQYF
d_gene: TRBD1; abundance: NA; j_gene: TRBJ1-5; len: 15; v_gene: TRBV10-3; CDR3nt: TGTGCCATCAGCCAAACAGGGGAGGGGAATCAGCCCCAGCATTTT; CDR3aa: CAISQTGEGNQPQHF
d_gene: TRBD2; abundance: NA; j_gene: TRBJ2-4; len: 16; v_gene: TRBV27; CDR3nt: TGTGCCAGCAGTACCCAACTAGCGGGAGCCAAAAACATTCAGTACTTC; CDR3aa: CASSTQLAGAKNIQYF
d_gene: NA; abundance: NA; j_gene: TRBJ1-4; len: 11; v_gene: TRBV30; CDR3nt: TGTGCCTGGAGTCAGGCGGGAAAACTGTTTTTT; CDR3aa: CAWSQAGKLFF
d_gene: NA; abundance: NA; j_gene: TRBJ2-5; len: 11; v_gene: TRBV7-9; CDR3nt: TGTGCCAGCAGCTCCTTTGAGACCCAGTACTTC; CDR3aa: CASSSFETQYF
d_gene: TRBD1; abundance: NA; j_gene: TRBJ1-6; len: 14; v_gene: TRBV27; CDR3nt: TGTGCCAGCAGTCGGACAGGGGGAGGCTCACCCCTCCACTTT; CDR3aa: CASSRTGGGSPLHF
d_gene: NA; abundance: NA; j_gene: TRBJ2-7; len: 14; v_gene: TRBV9; CDR3nt: TGTGCCAGCAGCGTCGGACGGAGCTCCTACGAGCAGTACTTC; CDR3aa: CASSVGRSSYEQYF
d_gene: TRBD2; abundance: NA; j_gene: TRBJ2-7; len: 17; v_gene: TRBV10-3; CDR3nt: TGTGCCATCAGTGAGTCGGCTAGCGGGAGCAACCCCTACGAGCAGTACTTC; CDR3aa: CAISESASGSNPYEQYF
d_gene: NA; abundance: NA; j_gene: TRBJ1-1; len: 13; v_gene: TRBV28; CDR3nt: TGTGCCAGCGGCTCCGTACTGACAGGCCCAGCTTTCTTT; CDR3aa: CASGSVLTGPAFF
d_gene: NA; abundance: NA; j_gene: TRBJ2-3; len: 14; v_gene: TRBV9; CDR3nt: TGTGCCAGCAGCGTAGGAACAGGGAGGGATACGCAGTATTTT; CDR3aa: CASSVGTGRDTQYF
d_gene: NA; abundance: NA; j_gene: TRBJ1-1; len: 15; v_gene: TRBV18; CDR3nt: TGTGCCAGCTCACCATTGAGAAGGGGGAACACTGAAGCTTTCTTT; CDR3aa: CASSPLRRGNTEAFF
d_gene: TRBD1; abundance: NA; j_gene: TRBJ1-2; len: 14; v_gene: TRBV5-4; CDR3nt: TGTGCCAGCAGCCTCGACAGGGGTCTCTATGGCTACACCTTC; CDR3aa: CASSLDRGLYGYTF
d_gene: TRBD2; abundance: NA; j_gene: TRBJ2-1; len: 16; v_gene: TRBV4-1; CDR3nt: TGCGCCAGCAGCCAACCTAGCGGGAGAGGTCCCAATGAGCAGTTCTTC; CDR3aa: CASSQPSGRGPNEQFF
d_gene: TRBD1; abundance: NA; j_gene: TRBJ2-2; len: 16; v_gene: TRBV15; CDR3nt: TGTGCCACCAGCAGAGTGGGGACAGGTTACACCGGGGAGCTGTTTTTT; CDR3aa: CATSRVGTGYTGELFF
d_gene: TRBD1; abundance: NA; j_gene: TRBJ1-5; len: 16; v_gene: TRBV24-1; CDR3nt: TGTGCCACCAGTGACCCTAACAGGGGTGGCAATCAGCCCCAGCATTTT; CDR3aa: CATSDPNRGGNQPQHF
d_gene: NA; abundance: NA; j_gene: TRBJ2-2; len: 15; v_gene: TRBV19; CDR3nt: TGTGCCAGTAGTAGAGAAAGCGGGAACACCGGGGAGCTGTTTTTT; CDR3aa: CASSRESGNTGELFF
d_gene: NA; abundance: NA; j_gene: TRBJ2-1; len: 16; v_gene: TRBV24-1; CDR3nt: TGTGCCACCAGTGACTCCGGGACTGGCTCGTACAATGAGCAGTTCTTC; CDR3aa: CATSDSGTGSYNEQFF
d_gene: NA; abundance: NA; j_gene: TRBJ2-5; len: 14; v_gene: TRBV27; CDR3nt: TGTGCCAGCAGTTTAAGTCTAGACGTAGAGACCCAGTACTTC; CDR3aa: CASSLSLDVETQYF
d_gene: NA; abundance: once; j_gene: TRBJ2-6; len: 15; v_gene: TRBV9; CDR3nt: TGTGCCAGCAGCCCAACCCGCTCTGGGGCCAACGTCCTGACTTTC; CDR3aa: CASSPTRSGANVLTF
d_gene: NA; abundance: NA; j_gene: TRBJ1-2; len: 11; v_gene: TRBV29-1; CDR3nt: TGCAGCTTGGGGGGCGACTATGGCTACACCTTC; CDR3aa: CSLGGDYGYTF
d_gene: NA; abundance: NA; j_gene: TRBJ1-1; len: 13; v_gene: TRBV10-2; CDR3nt: TGCGCCAGCGGATTCCTCGAATTGTCTGAAGCTTTCTTT; CDR3aa: CASGFLELSEAFF
d_gene: TRBD1; abundance: NA; j_gene: TRBJ1-2; len: 13; v_gene: TRBV28; CDR3nt: TGTGCCAGCAGCCCGACAGGGATCTACGGCTACACCTTC; CDR3aa: CASSPTGIYGYTF
d_gene: TRBD2; abundance: few; j_gene: TRBJ2-5; len: 15; v_gene: TRBV11-2; CDR3nt: TGTGCCAGCAGCTTAGGGGAGCGGGAGCAAGAGACCCAGTACTTC; CDR3aa: CASSLGEREQETQYF
d_gene: NA; abundance: NA; j_gene: TRBJ2-7; len: 13; v_gene: TRBV5-1; CDR3nt: TGCGCCAGCAGCTTGGAGGGGGTTGAAGAGCAGTACTTC; CDR3aa: CASSLEGVEEQYF
d_gene: NA; abundance: NA; j_gene: TRBJ2-3; len: 16; v_gene: TRBV3-1/TRBV3-2; CDR3nt: TGTGCCAGCAGCCAAGGTCGAAGTCCCCGGGCAGATACGCAGTATTTT; CDR3aa: CASSQGRSPRADTQYF
d_gene: TRBD2; abundance: NA; j_gene: TRBJ2-1; len: 17; v_gene: TRBV28; CDR3nt: TGTGCCAGCAGTTTGTTCCTCTTAGCGGGAAACTACAATGAGCAGTTCTTC; CDR3aa: CASSLFLLAGNYNEQFF
d_gene: NA; abundance: NA; j_gene: TRBJ2-6; len: 19; v_gene: TRBV5-6; CDR3nt: TGTGCCAGCAGCTTGGGCCCTTGGCAGGCCCTCTCTGGGGCCAACGTCCTGACTTTC; CDR3aa: CASSLGPWQALSGANVLTF